This T cell receptor beta chain emerged from a study of blood T cells in healthy people across ages. About the study: In model experiments, template switching was able to capture about one barcoded beta molecule for every two T cells that were present.

This clonotype was counted only a few times. The authors ran a second PCR of about 7 to 11 cycles using a sample-barcoded 5' primer and a J-beta primer mix. A single record per CDR3 protein comes from TCRdb applying MiXCR to the 5' RACE reads. The sample lists about a million distinct CDR3 sequences, approximately 38% occurring once. V was pared by 4 bases and J by 6 bases, with 6 bases between. The CDR3 sequence is 11 residues long. Sequenced material: blood. V gene TRBV12-3 or TRBV12-4 combines with J gene TRBJ1-1; D call uncertain. The clonotype comes from a man between 18 and 29 years old in good health. This CDR3 reads CASSSPAEAFF. Written as DNA, the CDR3 is TGTGCCAGCAGTTCCCCCGCTGAAGCTTTCTTT.